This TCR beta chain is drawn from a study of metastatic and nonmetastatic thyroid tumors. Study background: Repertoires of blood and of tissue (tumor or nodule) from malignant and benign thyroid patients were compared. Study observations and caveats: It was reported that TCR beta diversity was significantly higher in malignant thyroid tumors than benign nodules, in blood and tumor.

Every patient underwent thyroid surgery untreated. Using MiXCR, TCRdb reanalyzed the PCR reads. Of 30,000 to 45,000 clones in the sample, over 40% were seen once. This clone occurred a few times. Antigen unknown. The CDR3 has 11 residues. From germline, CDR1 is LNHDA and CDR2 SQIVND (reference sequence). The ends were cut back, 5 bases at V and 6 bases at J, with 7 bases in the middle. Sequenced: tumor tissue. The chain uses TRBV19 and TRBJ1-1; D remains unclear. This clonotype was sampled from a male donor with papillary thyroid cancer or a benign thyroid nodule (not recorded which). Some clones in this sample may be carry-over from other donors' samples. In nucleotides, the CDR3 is TGTGCCAGTAGTCAAGTCGCTGAAGCTTTCTTT. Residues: CASSQVAEAFF.